The clone carrying this T cell receptor beta chain turned up a few times. How the authors handled the data: Reference gene primer amplification yielded estimated nucleated cell counts. The assay was immunoSEQ multiplex PCR, and TCRdb's table has in-frame clones only and misses some. The V and J calls and the clone size are those of that table, but D and trimming were determined from the DNA. Of about 85,000 clones in the sample, around nine tenths were seen once. The entry originates in a study of blood T cell repertoires in COVID-19. Study summary: Samples of COVID-19 (acute and convalescent) were obtained from the United States, Italy and Spain. From T cells, B-cell-depleted T cells, or PBMCs came the material, which was cDNA or gDNA.

Germline CDR1 and CDR2: SGHNT and YYREEE (reference sequence). CDR3 length: 17 amino acids. Trimming removed 4 bases from V and 7 bases from J; junction bases left unmatched: 14. This TCR derives from a man aged 60 to 69 with acute or convalescent COVID-19. The sample consisted of peripheral blood. The chain has TRBV5-4 and TRBJ1-2; 12 nucleotides agree with TRBD1. The CDR3 DNA follows: TGTGCCAGCAGCCCAGGGACAGGGGGCGGAGTAGGAGGTGGCTACACCTTC. Its translation is CASSPGTGGGVGGGYTF.